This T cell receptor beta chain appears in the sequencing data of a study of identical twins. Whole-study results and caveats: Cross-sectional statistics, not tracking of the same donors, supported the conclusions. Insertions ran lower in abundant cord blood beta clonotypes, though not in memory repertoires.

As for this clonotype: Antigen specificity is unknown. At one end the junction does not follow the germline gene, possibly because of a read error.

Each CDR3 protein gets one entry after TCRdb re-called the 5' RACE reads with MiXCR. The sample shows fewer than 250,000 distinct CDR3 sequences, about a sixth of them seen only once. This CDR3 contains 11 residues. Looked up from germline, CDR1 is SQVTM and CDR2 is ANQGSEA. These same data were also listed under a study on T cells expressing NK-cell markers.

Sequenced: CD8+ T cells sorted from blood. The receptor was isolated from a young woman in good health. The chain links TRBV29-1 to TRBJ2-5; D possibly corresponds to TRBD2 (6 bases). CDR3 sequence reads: CSVDPGEAQYF. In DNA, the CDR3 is TGCAGCGTTGATCCGGGAGAGGCCCAGTACTTC. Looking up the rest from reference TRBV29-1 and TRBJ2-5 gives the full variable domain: SAVISQKPSRDICQRGTSLTIQCQVDSQVTMMFWYRQQPGQSLTLIATANQGSEATYESGFVIDKFPISRPNLTFSTLTVSNMSPEDSSIYLCSVDPGEAQYFGPGTRLLVL.